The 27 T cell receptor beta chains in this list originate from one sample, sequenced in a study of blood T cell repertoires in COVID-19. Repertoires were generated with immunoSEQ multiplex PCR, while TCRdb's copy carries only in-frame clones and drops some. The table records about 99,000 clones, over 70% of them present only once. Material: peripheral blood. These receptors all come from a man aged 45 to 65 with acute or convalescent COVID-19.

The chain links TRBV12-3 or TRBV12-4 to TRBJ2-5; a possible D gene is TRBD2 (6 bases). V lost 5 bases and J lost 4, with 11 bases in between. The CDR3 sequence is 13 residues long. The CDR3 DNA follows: TGTGCCAGCAGTCCCCTAGCGAGAGAGACCCAGTACTTC. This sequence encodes CASSPLARETQYF.

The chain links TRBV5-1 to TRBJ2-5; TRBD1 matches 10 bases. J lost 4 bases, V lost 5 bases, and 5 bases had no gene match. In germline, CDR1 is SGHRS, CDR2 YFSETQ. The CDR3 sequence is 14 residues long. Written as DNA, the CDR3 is TGCGCCAGCAGTAGGGGACAGGGGCGAGAGACCCAGTACTTC. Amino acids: CASSRGQGRETQYF.

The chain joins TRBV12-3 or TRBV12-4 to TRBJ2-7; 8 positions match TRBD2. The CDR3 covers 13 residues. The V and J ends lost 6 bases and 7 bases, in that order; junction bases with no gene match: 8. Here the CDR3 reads CASSYQREREQYF. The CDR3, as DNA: TGTGCCAGCAGCTACCAGCGGGAGAGAGAGCAGTACTTC.

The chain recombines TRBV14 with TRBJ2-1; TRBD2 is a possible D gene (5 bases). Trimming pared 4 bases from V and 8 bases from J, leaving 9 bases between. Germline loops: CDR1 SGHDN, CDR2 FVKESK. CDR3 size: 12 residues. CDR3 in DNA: TGTGCCAGCAGCCTCGCGGGTTATGAGCAGTTCTTC. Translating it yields CASSLAGYEQFF.

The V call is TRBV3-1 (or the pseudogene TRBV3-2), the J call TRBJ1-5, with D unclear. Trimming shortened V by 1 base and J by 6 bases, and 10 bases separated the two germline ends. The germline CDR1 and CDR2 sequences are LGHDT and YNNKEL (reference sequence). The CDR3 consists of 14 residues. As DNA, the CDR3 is TGTGCCAGCAGCCAAGCTCCCCGGAGTCAGCCCCAGCATTTT. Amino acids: CASSQAPRSQPQHF.

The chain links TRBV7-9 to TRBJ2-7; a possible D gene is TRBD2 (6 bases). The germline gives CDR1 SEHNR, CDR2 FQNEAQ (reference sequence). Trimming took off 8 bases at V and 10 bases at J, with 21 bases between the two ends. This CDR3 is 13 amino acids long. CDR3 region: CASSEVAAADQYF. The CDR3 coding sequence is TGTGCCAGCTCTGAGGTAGCGGCTGCGGATCAGTACTTC.

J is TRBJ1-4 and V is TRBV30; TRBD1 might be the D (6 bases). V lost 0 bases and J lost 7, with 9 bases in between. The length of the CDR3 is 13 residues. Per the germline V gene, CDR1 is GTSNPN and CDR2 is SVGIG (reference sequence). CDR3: CAWSVGGAEKLFF. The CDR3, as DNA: TGTGCCTGGAGTGTAGGGGGGGCTGAAAAACTGTTTTTT. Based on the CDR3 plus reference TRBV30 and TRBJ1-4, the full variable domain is SQTIHQWPATLVQPVGSPLSLECTVEGTSNPNLYWYRQAAGRGLQLLFYSVGIGQISSEVPQNLSASRPQDRQFILSSKKLLLSDSGFYLCAWSVGGAEKLFFGSGTQLSVL.

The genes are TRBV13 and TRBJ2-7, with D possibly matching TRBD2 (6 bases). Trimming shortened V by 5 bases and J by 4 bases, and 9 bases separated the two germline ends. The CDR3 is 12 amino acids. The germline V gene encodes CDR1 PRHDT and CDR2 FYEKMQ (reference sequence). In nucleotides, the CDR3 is TGTGCCAGCAGCCGGGGGTCATACGAGCAGTACTTC. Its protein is CASSRGSYEQYF.

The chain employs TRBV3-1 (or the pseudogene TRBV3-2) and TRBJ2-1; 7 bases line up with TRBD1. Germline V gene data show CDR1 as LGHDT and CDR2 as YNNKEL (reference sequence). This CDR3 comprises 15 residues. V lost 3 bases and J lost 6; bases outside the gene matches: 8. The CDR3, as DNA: TGTGCCAGCAGCCAGACAGGGATGGCACGCAATGAGCAGTTCTTC. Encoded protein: CASSQTGMARNEQFF.

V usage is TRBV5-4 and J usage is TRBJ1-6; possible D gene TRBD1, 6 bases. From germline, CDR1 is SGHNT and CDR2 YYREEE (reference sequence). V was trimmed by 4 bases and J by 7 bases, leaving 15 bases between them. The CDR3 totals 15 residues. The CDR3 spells CASSARDTLNSPLHF. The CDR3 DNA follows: TGTGCCAGCAGCGCACGGGACACACTAAATTCACCCCTCCACTTT.

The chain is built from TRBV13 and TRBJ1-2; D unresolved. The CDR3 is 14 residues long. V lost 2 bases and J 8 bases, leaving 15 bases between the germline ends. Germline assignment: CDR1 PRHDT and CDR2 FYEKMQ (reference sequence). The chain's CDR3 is CASSLSAGKGGYTF. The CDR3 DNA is TGTGCCAGCAGCTTATCCGCGGGGAAAGGAGGCTACACCTTC.

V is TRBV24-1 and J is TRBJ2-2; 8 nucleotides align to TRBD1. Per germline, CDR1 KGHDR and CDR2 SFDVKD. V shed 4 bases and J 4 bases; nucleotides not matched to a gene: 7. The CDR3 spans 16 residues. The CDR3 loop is CATSEPGQGSTGELFF. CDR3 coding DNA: TGTGCCACCAGTGAACCCGGACAGGGAAGCACCGGGGAGCTGTTTTTT.

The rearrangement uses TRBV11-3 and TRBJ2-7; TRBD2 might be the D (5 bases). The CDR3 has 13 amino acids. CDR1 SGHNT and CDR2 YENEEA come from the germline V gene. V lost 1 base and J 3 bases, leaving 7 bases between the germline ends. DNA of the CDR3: TGTGCCAGCAGCTTAGGGGGAGTCTACGAGCAGTACTTC. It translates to CASSLGGVYEQYF.

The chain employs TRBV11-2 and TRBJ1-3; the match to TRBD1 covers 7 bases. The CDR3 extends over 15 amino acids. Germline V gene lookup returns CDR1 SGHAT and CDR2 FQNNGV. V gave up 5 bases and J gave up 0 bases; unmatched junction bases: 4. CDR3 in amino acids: CASSIGTVSGNTIYF. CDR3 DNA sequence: TGTGCCAGCAGCATAGGGACAGTCTCTGGAAACACCATATATTTT.

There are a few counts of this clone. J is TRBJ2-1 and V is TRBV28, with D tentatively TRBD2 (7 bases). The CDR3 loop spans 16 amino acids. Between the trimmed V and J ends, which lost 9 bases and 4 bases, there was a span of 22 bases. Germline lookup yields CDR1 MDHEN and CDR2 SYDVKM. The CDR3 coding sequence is TGTGCCAGTTTGGAGGGGGGAGGGTCGGGTTACAATGAGCAGTTCTTC. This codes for CASLEGGGSGYNEQFF.

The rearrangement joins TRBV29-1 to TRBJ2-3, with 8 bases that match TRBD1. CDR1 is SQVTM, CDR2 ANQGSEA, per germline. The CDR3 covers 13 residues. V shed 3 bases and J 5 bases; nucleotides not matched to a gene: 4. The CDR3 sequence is CSVDQGAQDTQYF. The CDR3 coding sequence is TGCAGCGTTGATCAGGGGGCGCAAGATACGCAGTATTTT.

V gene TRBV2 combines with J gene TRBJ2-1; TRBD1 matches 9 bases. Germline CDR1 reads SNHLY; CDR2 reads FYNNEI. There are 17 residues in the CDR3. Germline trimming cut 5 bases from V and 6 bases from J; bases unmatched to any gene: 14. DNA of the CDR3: TGTGCCAGCAGTTCCGGACAGGGGCTTAATAGTATCAATGAGCAGTTCTTC. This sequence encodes CASSSGQGLNSINEQFF.

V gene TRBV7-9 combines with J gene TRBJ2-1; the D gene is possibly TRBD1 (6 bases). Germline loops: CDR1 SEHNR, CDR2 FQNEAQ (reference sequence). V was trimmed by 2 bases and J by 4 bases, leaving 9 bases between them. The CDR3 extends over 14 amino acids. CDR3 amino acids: CASSLPTGYNEQFF. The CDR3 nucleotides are TGTGCCAGCAGCTTACCCACAGGGTACAATGAGCAGTTCTTC.

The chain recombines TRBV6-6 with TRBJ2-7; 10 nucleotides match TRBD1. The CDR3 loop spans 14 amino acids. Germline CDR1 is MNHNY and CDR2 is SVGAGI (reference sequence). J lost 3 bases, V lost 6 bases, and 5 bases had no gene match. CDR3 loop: CASRPGTGVYEQYF. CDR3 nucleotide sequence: TGTGCCAGCAGACCCGGGACAGGGGTCTACGAGCAGTACTTC.

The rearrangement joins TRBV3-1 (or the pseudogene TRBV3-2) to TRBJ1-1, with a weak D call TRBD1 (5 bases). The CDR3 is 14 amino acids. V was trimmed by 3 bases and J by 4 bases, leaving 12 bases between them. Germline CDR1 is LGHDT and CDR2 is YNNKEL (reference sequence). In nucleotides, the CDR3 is TGTGCCAGCAGCCAGGGCAGGGTAGGCACTGAAGCTTTCTTT. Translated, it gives CASSQGRVGTEAFF.

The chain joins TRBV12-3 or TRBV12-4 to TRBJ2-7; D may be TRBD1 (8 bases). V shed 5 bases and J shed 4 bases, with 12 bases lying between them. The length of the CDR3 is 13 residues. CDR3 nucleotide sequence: TGTGCCAGCAGTAAACAGGGGGGGTACGAGCAGTACTTC. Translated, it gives CASSKQGGYEQYF.

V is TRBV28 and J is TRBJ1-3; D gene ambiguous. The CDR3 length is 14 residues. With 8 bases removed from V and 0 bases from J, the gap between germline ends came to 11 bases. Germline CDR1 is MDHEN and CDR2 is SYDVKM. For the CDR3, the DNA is TGTGCCAGCCACACCTCAATCTCTGGAAACACCATATATTTT. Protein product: CASHTSISGNTIYF.

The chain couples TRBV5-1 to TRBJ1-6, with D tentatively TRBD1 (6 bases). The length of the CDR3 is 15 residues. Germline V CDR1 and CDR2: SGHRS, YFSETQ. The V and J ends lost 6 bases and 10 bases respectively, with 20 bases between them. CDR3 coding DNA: TGCGCCAGCACCACAGGGAATGCCTTTCGGTCACCCCTCCACTTT. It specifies CASTTGNAFRSPLHF. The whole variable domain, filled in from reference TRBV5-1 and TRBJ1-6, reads KAGVTQTPRYLIKTRGQQVTLSCSPISGHRSVSWYQQTPGQGLQFLFEYFSETQRNKGNFPGRFSGRQFSNSRSEMNVSTLELGDSALYLCASTTGNAFRSPLHFGNGTRLTVT.

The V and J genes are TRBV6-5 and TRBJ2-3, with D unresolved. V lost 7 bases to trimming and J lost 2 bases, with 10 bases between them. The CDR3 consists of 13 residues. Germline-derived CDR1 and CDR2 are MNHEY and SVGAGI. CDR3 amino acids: CASKKRFTDTQYF. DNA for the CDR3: TGTGCCAGCAAAAAGCGTTTCACAGATACGCAGTATTTT.

The CDR3 DNA reads TGTGCCAGCAGCCACAGGGGTCAGGAGATAGCCAAAAACATTCAGTACTTC. It translates to CASSHRGQEIAKNIQYF. The chain uses TRBV6-2 or TRBV6-3 and TRBJ2-4, with TRBD1 matching over 7 bases. V gave up 6 bases and J gave up 0 bases; unmatched junction bases: 11. This CDR3 is 17 amino acids long. The germline V gene has CDR1 MNHEY and CDR2 SVGEGT.

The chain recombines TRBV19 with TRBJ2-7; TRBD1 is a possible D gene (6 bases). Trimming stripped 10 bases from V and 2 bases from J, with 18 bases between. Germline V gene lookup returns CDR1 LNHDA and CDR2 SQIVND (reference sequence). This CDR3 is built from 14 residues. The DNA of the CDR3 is TGTGCCACCTCCGGGACACCCAGGCCCTACGAGCAGTACTTC. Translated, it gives CATSGTPRPYEQYF.

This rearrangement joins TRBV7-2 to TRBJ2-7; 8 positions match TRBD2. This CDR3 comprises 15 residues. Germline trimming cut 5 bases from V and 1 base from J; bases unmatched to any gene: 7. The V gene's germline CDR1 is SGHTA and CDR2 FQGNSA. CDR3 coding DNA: TGTGCCAGCAGCCAGGGACTAGTTTTTTCCTACGAGCAGTACTTC. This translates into CASSQGLVFSYEQYF.